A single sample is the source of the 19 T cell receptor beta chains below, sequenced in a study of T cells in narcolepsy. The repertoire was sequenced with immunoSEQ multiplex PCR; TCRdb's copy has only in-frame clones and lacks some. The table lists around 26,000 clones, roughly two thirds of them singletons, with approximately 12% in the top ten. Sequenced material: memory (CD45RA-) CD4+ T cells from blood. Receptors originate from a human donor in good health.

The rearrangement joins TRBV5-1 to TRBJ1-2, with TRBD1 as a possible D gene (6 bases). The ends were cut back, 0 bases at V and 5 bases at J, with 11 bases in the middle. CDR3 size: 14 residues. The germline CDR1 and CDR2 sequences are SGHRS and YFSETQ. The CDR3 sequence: CASSLEAGAYGYTF. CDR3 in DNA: TGCGCCAGCAGCTTGGAGGCAGGGGCATATGGCTACACCTTC.

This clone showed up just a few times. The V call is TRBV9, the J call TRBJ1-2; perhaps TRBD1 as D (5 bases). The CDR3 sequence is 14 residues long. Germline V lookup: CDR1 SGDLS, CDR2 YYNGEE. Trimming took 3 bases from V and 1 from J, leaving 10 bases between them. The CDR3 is CASSEGTGNYGYTF. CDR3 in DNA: TGTGCCAGCAGCGAGGGGACGGGTAACTATGGCTACACCTTC.

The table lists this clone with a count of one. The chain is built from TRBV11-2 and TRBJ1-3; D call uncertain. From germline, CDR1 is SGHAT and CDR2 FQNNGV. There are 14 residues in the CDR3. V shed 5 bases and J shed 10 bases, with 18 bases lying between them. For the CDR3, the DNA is TGTGCCAGCAGCCGGCTCGGTTTGGGCCTTACCATATATTTT. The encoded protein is CASSRLGLGLTIYF. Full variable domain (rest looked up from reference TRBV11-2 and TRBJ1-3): EAGVAQSPRYKIIEKRQSVAFWCNPISGHATLYWYQQILGQGPKLLIQFQNNGVVDDSQLPKDRFSAERLKGVDSTLKIQPAKLEDSAVYLCASSRLGLGLTIYFGEGSWLTVV.

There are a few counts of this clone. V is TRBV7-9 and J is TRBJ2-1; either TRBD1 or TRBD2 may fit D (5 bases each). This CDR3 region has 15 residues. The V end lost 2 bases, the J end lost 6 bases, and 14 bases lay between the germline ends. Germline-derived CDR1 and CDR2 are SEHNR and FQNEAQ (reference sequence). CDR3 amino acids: CASSLWGSGSNEQFF. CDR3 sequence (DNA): TGTGCCAGCAGCTTATGGGGGTCGGGGAGCAATGAGCAGTTCTTC.

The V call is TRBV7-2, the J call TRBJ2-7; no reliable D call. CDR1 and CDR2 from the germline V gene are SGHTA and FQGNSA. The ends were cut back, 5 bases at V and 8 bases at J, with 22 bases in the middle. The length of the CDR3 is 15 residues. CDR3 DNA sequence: TGTGCCAGCAGCCTTGACAATTCCGTTTTTTCGAAGCAGTACTTC. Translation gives CASSLDNSVFSKQYF.

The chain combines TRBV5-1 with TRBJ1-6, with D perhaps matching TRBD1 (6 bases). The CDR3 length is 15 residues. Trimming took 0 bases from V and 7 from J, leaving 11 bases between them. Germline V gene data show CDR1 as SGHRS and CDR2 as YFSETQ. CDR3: CASSLADRGNSPLHF. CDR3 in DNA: TGCGCCAGCAGCTTGGCGGACAGAGGGAATTCACCCCTCCACTTT.

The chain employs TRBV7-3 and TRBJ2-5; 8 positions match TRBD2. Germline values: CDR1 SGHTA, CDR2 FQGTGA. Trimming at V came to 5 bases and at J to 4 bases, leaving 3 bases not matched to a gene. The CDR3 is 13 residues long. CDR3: CASSTTSGETQYF. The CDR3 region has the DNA TGTGCCAGCAGCACCACTAGCGGAGAGACCCAGTACTTC.

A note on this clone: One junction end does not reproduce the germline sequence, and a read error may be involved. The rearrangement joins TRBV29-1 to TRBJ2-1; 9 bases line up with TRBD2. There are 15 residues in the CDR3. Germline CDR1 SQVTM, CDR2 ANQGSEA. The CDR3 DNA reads TGCAGCGTCACCTCCATCGGGACTAGCTACTATGAGCAGTTCTTC. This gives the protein CSVTSIGTSYYEQFF.

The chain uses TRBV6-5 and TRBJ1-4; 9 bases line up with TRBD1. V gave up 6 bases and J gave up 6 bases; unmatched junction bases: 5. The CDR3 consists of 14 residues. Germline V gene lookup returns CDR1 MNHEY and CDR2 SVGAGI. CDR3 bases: TGTGCCAGCAGCCCGGGACAGGGACATGAAAAACTGTTTTTT. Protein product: CASSPGQGHEKLFF.

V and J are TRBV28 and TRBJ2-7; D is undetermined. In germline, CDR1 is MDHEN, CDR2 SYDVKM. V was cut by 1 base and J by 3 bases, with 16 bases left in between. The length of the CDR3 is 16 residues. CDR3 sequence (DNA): TGTGCCAGCAGTTTATTAGGCTCCTTTGACATCTACGAGCAGTACTTC. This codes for CASSLLGSFDIYEQYF.

The CDR3 loop is CASSPKPGLAEETQYF. Here the CDR3 DNA reads TGTGCCAGCAGCCCCAAGCCTGGGCTAGCGGAAGAGACCCAGTACTTC. This chain links TRBV5-6 with TRBJ2-5, with 7 bases matching TRBD2. CDR3 size: 16 residues. Germline V gives CDR1 SGHDT, CDR2 YYEEEE. Trimming cost V 4 bases and J 3 bases; bases outside gene matches: 12.

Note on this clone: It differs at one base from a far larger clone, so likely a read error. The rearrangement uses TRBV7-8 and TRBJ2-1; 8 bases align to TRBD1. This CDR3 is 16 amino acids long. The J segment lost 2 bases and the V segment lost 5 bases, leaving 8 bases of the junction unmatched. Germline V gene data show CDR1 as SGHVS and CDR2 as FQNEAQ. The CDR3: CASSAQGQAAYNEQFF. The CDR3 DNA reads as TGTGCCAGCAGCGCTCAGGGACAGGCGGCCTACAATGAGCAGTTCTTC.

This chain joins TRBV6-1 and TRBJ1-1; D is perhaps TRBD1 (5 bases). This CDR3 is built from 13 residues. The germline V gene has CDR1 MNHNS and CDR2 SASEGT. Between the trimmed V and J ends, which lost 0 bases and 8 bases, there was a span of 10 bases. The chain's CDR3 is CASSEAGQGEAFF. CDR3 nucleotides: TGTGCCAGCAGTGAAGCGGGGCAGGGCGAAGCTTTCTTT.

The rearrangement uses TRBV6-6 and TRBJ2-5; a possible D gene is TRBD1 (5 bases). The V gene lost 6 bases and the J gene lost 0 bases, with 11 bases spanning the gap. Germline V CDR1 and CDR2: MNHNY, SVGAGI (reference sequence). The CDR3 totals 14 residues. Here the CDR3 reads CASRHRQNQETQYF. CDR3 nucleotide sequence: TGTGCCAGCAGACATAGACAGAACCAAGAGACCCAGTACTTC.

CDR3 region: CASRLQGQSTEAFF. DNA for the CDR3: TGTGCCAGCAGGTTACAGGGACAGAGCACTGAAGCTTTCTTT. The rearrangement joins TRBV27 to TRBJ1-1, with 7 positions matching TRBD1. The CDR3 totals 14 residues. Losses at the gene ends were 6 bases for V and 4 bases for J; bases not matched to a gene: 8. From germline, CDR1 is MNHEY and CDR2 SMNVEV (reference sequence).

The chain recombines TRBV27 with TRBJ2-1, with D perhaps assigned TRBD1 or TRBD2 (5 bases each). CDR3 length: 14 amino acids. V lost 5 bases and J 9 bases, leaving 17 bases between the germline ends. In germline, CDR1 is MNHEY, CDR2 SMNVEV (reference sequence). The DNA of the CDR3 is TGTGCCAGCAGTCTACTCCGGGGCGAAGGTGAGCAGTTCTTC. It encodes CASSLLRGEGEQFF.

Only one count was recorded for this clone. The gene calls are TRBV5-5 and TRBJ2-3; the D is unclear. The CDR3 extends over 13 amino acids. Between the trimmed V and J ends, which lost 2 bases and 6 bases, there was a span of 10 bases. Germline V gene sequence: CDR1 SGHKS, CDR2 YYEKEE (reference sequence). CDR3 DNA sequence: TGTGCCAGCAGCTTCCTCCCTCAGGATACGCAGTATTTT. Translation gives CASSFLPQDTQYF.

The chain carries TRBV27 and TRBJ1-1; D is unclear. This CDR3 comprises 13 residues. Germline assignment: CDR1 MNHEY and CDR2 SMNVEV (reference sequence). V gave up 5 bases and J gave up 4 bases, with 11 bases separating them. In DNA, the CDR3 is TGTGCCAGCAGTCCCCGGGTCCTCACTGAAGCTTTCTTT. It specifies CASSPRVLTEAFF.

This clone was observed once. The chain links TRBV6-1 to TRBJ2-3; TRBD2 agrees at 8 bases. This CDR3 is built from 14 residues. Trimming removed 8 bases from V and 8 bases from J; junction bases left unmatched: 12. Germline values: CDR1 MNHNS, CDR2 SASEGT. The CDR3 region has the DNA TGTGCCAGCTCGAGCGGGGGCCCGCCGGGTACGCAGTATTTT. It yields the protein CASSSGGPPGTQYF.